This passage covers 31 T cell receptor beta chains from one sample sequenced in a study of shared clonotypes between healthy human individuals. TCRdb's table, derived via immunoSEQ multiplex PCR, lists solely in-frame clones and lacks some. This sample has roughly 2 million clones, with around 95% found just once. The sample consisted of naive CD4+ T cells sorted from blood. Stated subset: CD45RA+ positively selected. These receptors were taken from a young man in good health.

The chain joins TRBV5-1 to TRBJ2-5; D is undetermined. The germline V gene has CDR1 SGHRS and CDR2 YFSETQ. The CDR3 extends over 12 amino acids. Trimming left V 4 bases short and J 5 bases short, with 9 bases between. CDR3 nucleotide sequence: TGCGCCAGCAGCACCAACTCCGAGACCCAGTACTTC. Its protein is CASSTNSETQYF.

The gene calls are TRBV29-1 and TRBJ2-3; D is ambiguous. CDR1 and CDR2 from the germline V gene are SQVTM and ANQGSEA. Trimming pared 2 bases from V and 7 bases from J, leaving 16 bases between. CDR3 length: 14 amino acids. The CDR3 DNA follows: TGCAGCGTTGAAAGAACACTGGGGTCCTATACGCAGTATTTT. Amino acid sequence: CSVERTLGSYTQYF.

The rearrangement joins TRBV2 to TRBJ1-6, with 9 bases identical to TRBD1. Trimming cost V 7 bases and J 5 bases; bases outside gene matches: 6. Germline V gene sequence: CDR1 SNHLY, CDR2 FYNNEI. The CDR3 consists of 15 residues. CDR3 loop: CASTPGDRDNSPLHF. The CDR3 coding sequence is TGTGCCAGCACACCGGGGGACAGGGATAATTCACCCCTCCACTTT.

The rearrangement uses TRBV5-6 and TRBJ1-1, with D unresolved. The CDR3 covers 16 residues. V lost 1 base to trimming and J lost 0 bases, with 13 bases between them. The germline gives CDR1 SGHDT, CDR2 YYEEEE. The CDR3 is CASSLMPAILNTEAFF. CDR3 sequence (DNA): TGTGCCAGCAGCTTGATGCCAGCCATCCTGAACACTGAAGCTTTCTTT.

V is TRBV4-1 and J is TRBJ1-1; 8 bases line up with TRBD1. CDR3 length: 17 amino acids. CDR1 and CDR2 (germline): MGHRA, YSYEKL. The trim removed 4 bases at V and 0 bases at J, leaving 10 bases unmatched. As DNA, the CDR3 is TGCGCCAGCAGCCCAAGGCCCGGACAGGGAATGAACACTGAAGCTTTCTTT. Translation: CASSPRPGQGMNTEAFF.

A note on this clone: Other DNA sequences in this specimen translate into the identical CDR3. This chain connects TRBV18 to TRBJ2-7; possible D gene TRBD2, 6 bases. Trimming stripped 3 bases from V and 2 bases from J, with 11 bases between. The CDR3 loop spans 14 amino acids. Germline V CDR1 and CDR2: KGHSH, LQKENI. The CDR3 nucleotides are TGTGCCAGCTCACCGCCCCGGGGGACCTACGAGCAGTACTTC. Its protein product is CASSPPRGTYEQYF.

The chain's CDR3 is CASSLDGGVGYEQYF. The CDR3 DNA reads as TGTGCCAGCAGTTTAGATGGGGGGGTCGGCTACGAGCAGTACTTC. The rearrangement links TRBV27 to TRBJ2-7; 7 bases agree with TRBD2. The CDR3 has 15 amino acids. CDR1 is MNHEY, CDR2 SMNVEV, per germline (reference sequence). J lost 3 bases, V lost 2 bases, and 7 bases had no gene match.

Concerning this clone: Distinct nucleotide sequences in the sample also encode this CDR3. V and J are TRBV6-5 and TRBJ2-1; possible D gene TRBD2, 6 bases. V lost 5 bases to trimming and J lost 4 bases, with 12 bases between them. Germline values: CDR1 MNHEY, CDR2 SVGAGI. This CDR3 is 14 amino acids long. The CDR3 sequence is CASSTRDSYNEQFF. The CDR3 coding sequence is TGTGCCAGCAGTACGAGGGACTCGTACAATGAGCAGTTCTTC.

V usage is TRBV19 and J usage is TRBJ1-1; D might be TRBD1 (6 bases). Trimming removed 3 bases at V and 3 bases at J, with 17 bases between. Germline loops: CDR1 LNHDA, CDR2 SQIVND (reference sequence). The CDR3 spans 16 residues. The CDR3 spells CASSIPTGRRDTEAFF. The DNA of the CDR3 is TGTGCCAGTAGTATTCCTACAGGGCGCAGGGACACTGAAGCTTTCTTT.

The DNA for the CDR3 is TGTGCCAGCAGCCCTTTACAGGGGGCTCAGCCCCAGCATTTT. Translating gives CASSPLQGAQPQHF. The chain carries TRBV6-5 and TRBJ1-5, with TRBD1 identical over 9 bases. Per germline, CDR1 MNHEY and CDR2 SVGAGI. V was pared by 6 bases and J by 6 bases, with 6 bases of the junction left unmatched. This CDR3 has 14 residues.

Concerning this clone: The same CDR3 also results from other DNA sequences found in this sample. CDR3 amino acids: CASRALGGNQPQHF. The CDR3, as DNA: TGTGCCAGCAGAGCCCTAGGGGGGAATCAGCCCCAGCATTTT. The chain combines TRBV6-1 with TRBJ1-5; maybe TRBD1 (6 bases). V shed 6 bases and J shed 4 bases, with 13 bases lying between them. Germline lookup yields CDR1 MNHNS and CDR2 SASEGT. The length of the CDR3 is 14 residues.

CDR3 in amino acids: CASSKGQGEKLFF. The CDR3 nucleotides read TGCGCCAGCAGCAAGGGCCAAGGGGAAAAACTGTTTTTT. V and J are TRBV5-1 and TRBJ1-4; D is uncertain. This CDR3 comprises 13 residues. Trimming stripped 4 bases from V and 8 bases from J, with 12 bases between. Germline loops: CDR1 SGHRS, CDR2 YFSETQ.

V gene TRBV4-1 combines with J gene TRBJ2-1; weak D call: TRBD2 (5 bases). Germline loops: CDR1 MGHRA, CDR2 YSYEKL. The CDR3 spans 13 residues. The V gene lost 4 bases and the J gene lost 8 bases, with 12 bases spanning the gap. The CDR3 DNA is TGCGCCAGCAGCCCTACTAGTTTCGATGAGCAGTTCTTC. The encoded protein is CASSPTSFDEQFF.

The chain uses TRBV19 and TRBJ2-1; D may be TRBD2 (6 bases). The CDR3 totals 14 residues. Deletions cut 7 bases from V and 6 bases from J, with 16 bases between. CDR1 is LNHDA, CDR2 SQIVND, per germline (reference sequence). CDR3 in DNA: TGTGCCAGTATGGGGACTGGGGGTCCCAATGAGCAGTTCTTC. Translating it yields CASMGTGGPNEQFF.

The chain is built from TRBV7-2 and TRBJ2-7; no clear D gene. The V end was cut by 2 bases, the J end by 4 bases, with 12 bases between. Looked up from germline, CDR1 is SGHTA and CDR2 is FQGNSA. The CDR3 is made up of 14 amino acids. CDR3 in DNA: TGTGCCAGCAGCTTATCTAGAGAATCATACGAGCAGTACTTC. This sequence encodes CASSLSRESYEQYF.

V and J are TRBV6-5 and TRBJ1-5; weak D call: TRBD1 (6 bases). The V and J ends lost 2 bases and 5 bases respectively, with 16 bases between them. The germline V gene encodes CDR1 MNHEY and CDR2 SVGAGI. This CDR3 comprises 16 residues. This chain's CDR3 is CASSYVAGARYQPQHF. CDR3 in DNA: TGTGCCAGCAGTTACGTCGCAGGGGCCCGCTATCAGCCCCAGCATTTT.

The V call is TRBV5-1, the J call TRBJ2-2, with D perhaps assigned TRBD1 or TRBD2 (5 bases each). The V end lost 0 bases, the J end lost 3 bases, and 9 bases lay between the germline ends. The germline V gene has CDR1 SGHRS and CDR2 YFSETQ. The CDR3 loop spans 15 amino acids. For the CDR3, the DNA is TGCGCCAGCAGCTTGGTGGGGGATTACACCGGGGAGCTGTTTTTT. Translation: CASSLVGDYTGELFF. Full variable domain (remainder filled in from reference TRBV5-1 and TRBJ2-2): KAGVTQTPRYLIKTRGQQVTLSCSPISGHRSVSWYQQTPGQGLQFLFEYFSETQRNKGNFPGRFSGRQFSNSRSEMNVSTLELGDSALYLCASSLVGDYTGELFFGEGSRLTVL.

V usage is TRBV11-2 and J usage is TRBJ2-7; 7 bases are a match to TRBD1. Germline trimming cut 4 bases from V and 2 bases from J; bases unmatched to any gene: 8. CDR1 and CDR2 from the germline V gene are SGHAT and FQNNGV. CDR3 length equals 15 residues. The DNA of the CDR3 is TGTGCCAGCAGCTCCAGGGGGAGCGGAGCCTACGAGCAGTACTTC. Residues: CASSSRGSGAYEQYF.

The chain combines TRBV20-1 with TRBJ2-1, with D unresolved. The CDR3 totals 10 residues. Trimming took off 2 bases at V and 7 bases at J, with 3 bases between the two ends. From germline, CDR1 is DFQATT and CDR2 SNEGSKA (reference sequence). The CDR3 loop is CSARPNEQFF. CDR3 nucleotide sequence: TGCAGTGCTAGACCTAATGAGCAGTTCTTC.

V is TRBV15 and J is TRBJ1-1; D possibly corresponds to TRBD1 (5 bases). The CDR3 extends over 14 amino acids. The V and J ends lost 1 base and 3 bases respectively, with 9 bases between them. Germline CDR1 LNHNV, CDR2 YYDKDF (reference sequence). CDR3 in DNA: TGTGCCACCAGCAGAGCCAGGGATGACACTGAAGCTTTCTTT. As protein: CATSRARDDTEAFF. The variable domain in full, completed from reference TRBV15 and TRBJ1-1, reads DAMVIQNPRYQVTQFGKPVTLSCSQTLNHNVMYWYQQKSSQAPKLLFHYYDKDFNNEADTPDNFQSRRPNTSFCFLDIRSPGLGDTAMYLCATSRARDDTEAFFGQGTRLTVV.

This clone has only one observation. The chain uses TRBV18 and TRBJ2-7, with 8 nucleotides matching TRBD1. CDR3 size: 15 residues. The V segment lost 6 bases and the J segment 1 base; nucleotides outside the gene matches: 8. Per the germline V gene, CDR1 is KGHSH and CDR2 is LQKENI. CDR3 sequence (DNA): TGTGCCAGCTCCCTCGGGACAGGCCGATCCTACGAGCAGTACTTC. Encoded protein: CASSLGTGRSYEQYF.

This clone was recorded only once. This sequence joins TRBV30 and TRBJ1-5; weak D call: TRBD1 (6 bases). The CDR3 has 14 amino acids. Germline-derived CDR1 and CDR2 are GTSNPN and SVGIG (reference sequence). The V gene lost 1 base and the J gene lost 6 bases, with 13 bases spanning the gap. CDR3 coding DNA: TGTGCCTGGAGTGACAGGGTTCGGGGTCAGCCCCAGCATTTT. Translating it yields CAWSDRVRGQPQHF.

The V gene is TRBV19, the J gene TRBJ1-6; D unclear. V gave up 5 bases and J gave up 9 bases, with 14 bases separating them. CDR3 length equals 14 residues. Per the germline V gene, CDR1 is LNHDA and CDR2 is SQIVND (reference sequence). The CDR3 here is CASSHRGKGSPLHF. The CDR3 DNA reads as TGTGCCAGTAGTCACCGGGGAAAGGGTTCACCCCTCCACTTT. Variable domain in full (rest from reference TRBV19 and TRBJ1-6): DGGITQSPKYLFRKEGQNVTLSCEQNLNHDAMYWYRQDPGQGLRLIYYSQIVNDFQKGDIAEGYSVSREKKESFPLTVTSAQKNPTAFYLCASSHRGKGSPLHFGNGTRLTVT.

V is TRBV28 and J is TRBJ2-7; tentatively, D is TRBD1 (6 bases). Trimming shortened V by 1 base and J by 0 bases, and 13 bases separated the two germline ends. Germline-derived CDR1 and CDR2 are MDHEN and SYDVKM. This CDR3 has 16 residues. As DNA, the CDR3 is TGTGCCAGCAGTTTATCCCCGACAGGCGTCTCCTACGAGCAGTACTTC. This translates into CASSLSPTGVSYEQYF.

This chain links TRBV5-1 with TRBJ2-1, with D possibly TRBD1 on 5 matching bases. Germline V gene sequence: CDR1 SGHRS, CDR2 YFSETQ. V shed 2 bases and J shed 6 bases, with 12 bases lying between them. CDR3 length: 14 residues. The CDR3 reads CASSFSRQSNEQFF. CDR3 bases: TGCGCCAGCAGCTTTTCTCGACAGTCCAATGAGCAGTTCTTC.

The rearrangement uses TRBV28 and TRBJ1-2, with D possibly matching TRBD1 (5 bases). The CDR3 runs 12 residues. The V gene's germline CDR1 is MDHEN and CDR2 SYDVKM. V was cut by 7 bases and J by 8 bases, with 14 bases left in between. The CDR3 loop reads CASTPWGNGYTF. CDR3 DNA: TGTGCCAGCACCCCCTGGGGGAACGGCTACACCTTC.

The rearrangement joins TRBV10-1 to TRBJ2-7; D not certain. Germline loops: CDR1 WNHNN, CDR2 SYGVQD (reference sequence). The CDR3 sequence is 13 residues long. The V end lost 0 bases, the J end lost 9 bases, and 12 bases lay between the germline ends. CDR3 in amino acids: CASSESGQWRQYF. The CDR3 DNA reads as TGCGCCAGCAGTGAGTCTGGGCAGTGGAGGCAGTACTTC.

The chain uses TRBV2 and TRBJ2-7; TRBD1 aligns across 10 bases. Trimming took 3 bases from V and 4 from J; bases not matched to a gene: 3. Germline V gives CDR1 SNHLY, CDR2 FYNNEI. The length of the CDR3 is 14 residues. The CDR3 region has the DNA TGTGCCAGCAGTGAGACAGGGGGCCTGTACGAGCAGTACTTC. Its translation: CASSETGGLYEQYF.

V and J are TRBV2 and TRBJ1-1; weak D call: TRBD1 (5 bases). The CDR3 has 14 amino acids. Germline V lookup: CDR1 SNHLY, CDR2 FYNNEI. With 8 bases removed from V and 4 bases from J, the gap between germline ends came to 17 bases. The CDR3 here is CASGGVPGGTEAFF. CDR3 bases: TGTGCCAGCGGGGGGGTCCCCGGTGGCACTGAAGCTTTCTTT.

This chain connects TRBV10-3 to TRBJ2-3; the match to TRBD2 covers 7 bases. V shed 5 bases and J 1 base; nucleotides not matched to a gene: 6. Germline lookup yields CDR1 ENHRY and CDR2 SYGVKD. The CDR3 length is 15 residues. The CDR3 spells CAISFQSGGTDTQYF. The CDR3 bases are TGTGCCATCAGTTTCCAAAGCGGGGGCACAGATACGCAGTATTTT.

This sequence joins TRBV25-1 and TRBJ2-2; 7 positions agree with TRBD2. Germline lookup yields CDR1 MGHDK and CDR2 SYGVNS. V was pared by 4 bases and J by 3 bases, with 11 bases of the junction left unmatched. This CDR3 contains 17 residues. The CDR3 sequence is CASSASSAGTDTGELFF. Here the CDR3 DNA reads TGTGCCAGCAGTGCCTCCTCAGCGGGAACTGACACCGGGGAGCTGTTTTTT.